What follows are 14 T cell receptor beta chains derived from one specimen sequenced in a study of Tregs in tolerant kidney transplant recipients. TCRdb's copy holds only in-frame clones and misses some; the assay was immunoSEQ multiplex PCR. Of roughly 99,000 clones listed, under 95% are singletons. The specimen was CD4+ T cells from blood, collected before the transplant. These TCRs come from a human donor who received a combined kidney and bone marrow transplant.

The chain links TRBV29-1 to TRBJ1-2; a possible D gene is TRBD1 (5 bases). Between the trimmed V and J ends, which lost 6 bases and 1 base, there was a span of 15 bases. Germline assignment: CDR1 SQVTM and CDR2 ANQGSEA. The CDR3 sequence is 14 residues long. This CDR3 is CSVPTAPSNYGYTF. Written as DNA, the CDR3 is TGCAGCGTGCCGACAGCGCCGAGTAACTATGGCTACACCTTC.

V and J are TRBV5-1 and TRBJ2-3; 12 bases fit TRBD2. V dropped 5 bases and J dropped 2; count of bases not matched to a gene: 12. Germline CDR1 is SGHRS and CDR2 is YFSETQ. The CDR3 runs 18 residues. The CDR3: CASSFGTLAGGLTDTQYF. CDR3 DNA sequence: TGCGCCAGCAGTTTCGGCACCCTAGCGGGAGGGCTCACAGATACGCAGTATTTT.

This chain uses TRBV27 with TRBJ1-1, with 7 bases fitting TRBD1. CDR3 size: 16 residues. After removal of 5 bases from V and 2 bases from J, the junction contained 11 bases not matched to a gene. The V gene's germline CDR1 is MNHEY and CDR2 SMNVEV (reference sequence). CDR3 sequence (DNA): TGTGCCAGCAGTGATCTGAGACAGGGATTAAACACTGAAGCTTTCTTT. Its protein is CASSDLRQGLNTEAFF.

V and J are TRBV9 and TRBJ2-2, with D possibly matching TRBD1 (5 bases). Trimming stripped 4 bases from V and 5 bases from J, with 12 bases between. This CDR3 spans 14 amino acids. The germline gives CDR1 SGDLS, CDR2 YYNGEE. CDR3 sequence: CASSPRQNTGELFF. The CDR3 DNA follows: TGTGCCAGCAGCCCCAGACAGAATACCGGGGAGCTGTTTTTT.

J is TRBJ2-5 and V is TRBV6-6; 11 bases are a match to TRBD2. V lost 5 bases, J lost 1 base, and 6 bases stayed unmatched. Germline CDR1 MNHNY, CDR2 SVGAGI (reference sequence). The CDR3 is 16 amino acids. CDR3 in amino acids: CASSPISGGAQETQYF. As DNA, the CDR3 is TGTGCCAGCAGTCCCATTAGCGGGGGGGCCCAAGAGACCCAGTACTTC.

This clone was counted a single time. The gene calls are TRBV11-1 and TRBJ2-3, with D perhaps matching TRBD1 (6 bases). The CDR3 runs to 12 residues. V was trimmed by 6 bases and J by 8 bases, leaving 12 bases between them. Germline lookup yields CDR1 SGHAT and CDR2 FQDESV (reference sequence). CDR3 in DNA: TGTGCCAGCAGTGGACAGTTTGGTACGCAGTATTTT. Protein sequence: CASSGQFGTQYF.

In regard to this clone: An end of the junction differs from the germline gene, which may be a read error. Other nucleotide sequences in the sample specify the same CDR3. The chain is built from TRBV2 and TRBJ1-6; 7 nucleotides match TRBD1. The CDR3 is made up of 15 amino acids. CDR1 is SNHLY and CDR2 is FYNNEI in the germline V gene. CDR3 coding DNA: TGTGCCGGAGCCCGGGACAGCTCTTCTTATTCCCCCCTCCACTTT. Translating it yields CAGARDSSSYSPLHF.

The gene calls are TRBV4-1 and TRBJ2-3; TRBD2 aligns across 9 bases. This CDR3 is built from 16 residues. Germline-derived CDR1 and CDR2 are MGHRA and YSYEKL. V gave up 1 base and J gave up 2 bases; unmatched junction bases: 4. In DNA, the CDR3 is TGCGCCAGCAGCCAAGGGGGACTAGCTAACACAGATACGCAGTATTTT. Translating gives CASSQGGLANTDTQYF.

This clone came up once. This chain links TRBV19 with TRBJ1-3; 7 nucleotides line up with TRBD1. Germline V CDR1 and CDR2: LNHDA, SQIVND (reference sequence). This CDR3 has 15 residues. The junction had 9 bases not matched to a gene; V was cut back by 6 bases and J by 4 bases. The CDR3 DNA reads TGTGCCAGTAGCTCAACGACAGGGCCCGGAAACACCATATATTTT. It is translated as CASSSTTGPGNTIYF.

The CDR3 DNA sequence: TGTGCCAGCAGTACCACAGGGGTCCGCCACCGCGAGACCCAGTACTTC. It translates to CASSTTGVRHRETQYF. The chain uses TRBV27 and TRBJ2-5, with 7 bases matching TRBD1. V lost 5 bases and J lost 5; bases outside the gene matches: 14. The CDR3 extends over 16 amino acids. CDR1 and CDR2 (germline): MNHEY, SMNVEV (reference sequence).

V gene TRBV18 combines with J gene TRBJ2-2; possibly TRBD1 for D (5 bases). The CDR3 is 13 residues long. From germline, CDR1 is KGHSH and CDR2 LQKENI. Trimming pared 5 bases from V and 3 bases from J, leaving 7 bases between. The CDR3 DNA is TGTGCCAGCTCAAAACAGGACACCGGGGAGCTGTTTTTT. Translating it yields CASSKQDTGELFF.

This chain links TRBV7-2 with TRBJ2-7; 7 bases match TRBD1. Germline CDR1 is SGHTA and CDR2 is FQGNSA. The CDR3 is made up of 17 amino acids. Trimming removed 1 base from V and 3 bases from J; junction bases left unmatched: 12. The CDR3 spells CASSLEVFRNRGYEQYF. The CDR3 DNA reads as TGTGCCAGCAGCTTAGAAGTCTTCCGGAACAGGGGCTACGAGCAGTACTTC.

J is TRBJ2-1 and V is TRBV2; no clear D gene. The length of the CDR3 is 12 residues. Germline V gives CDR1 SNHLY, CDR2 FYNNEI. Trimming cost V 7 bases and J 8 bases, with 12 bases left between them. The CDR3 region has the DNA TGTGCCAGCAATTATGATGGCTATGAGCAGTTCTTC. This sequence encodes CASNYDGYEQFF.

This chain links TRBV6-1 with TRBJ2-3; 9 bases fit TRBD2. The V gene end was trimmed by 2 bases and the J gene end by 4 bases; junction bases not matched to a gene: 7. The CDR3 extends over 16 amino acids. CDR1 is MNHNS, CDR2 SASEGT, per germline. Written as DNA, the CDR3 is TGTGCCAGCAGTGAACAAGGCGGGGGGGCCGCAGATACGCAGTATTTT. Amino acid sequence: CASSEQGGGAADTQYF.